The 32 T cell receptor beta chains listed next were all sequenced from one sample in a study of blood T cell repertoires in COVID-19. Sequencing was performed with immunoSEQ multiplex PCR; in TCRdb, only in-frame clones are kept and a portion is missing. The sample shows under 350,000 clones, roughly nine tenths of them seen only once. The sequencing sample was made of peripheral blood. The receptors come from a woman younger than 45 with COVID-19, enrolled during active disease.

V usage is TRBV2 and J usage is TRBJ1-2, with unresolved D. There are 13 residues in the CDR3. CDR1 and CDR2 (germline): SNHLY, FYNNEI. Trimming shortened V by 1 base and J by 8 bases, and 11 bases separated the two germline ends. CDR3 DNA: TGTGCCAGCAGTGAAGATAGTTCCCGCGGCTACACCTTC. Its translation: CASSEDSSRGYTF.

The chain combines TRBV27 with TRBJ1-4, with TRBD1 identical over 9 bases. V was pared by 2 bases and J by 3 bases, with 4 bases of the junction left unmatched. Germline V CDR1 and CDR2: MNHEY, SMNVEV (reference sequence). This CDR3 comprises 16 residues. CDR3 amino acids: CASSLDRGVANEKLFF. The CDR3 DNA sequence: TGTGCCAGCAGTTTAGACAGGGGGGTCGCTAATGAAAAACTGTTTTTT.

The V gene is TRBV28, the J gene TRBJ1-6; the D is unclear. The CDR3 sequence is 13 residues long. V lost 5 bases and J lost 9, with 11 bases in between. In germline, CDR1 is MDHEN, CDR2 SYDVKM. CDR3 in DNA: TGTGCCAGCAGTCAACAGTCAGGTTCACCCCTCCACTTT. The encoded protein is CASSQQSGSPLHF.

This chain connects TRBV2 to TRBJ1-1; TRBD1 is a possible D gene (5 bases). The CDR3 totals 14 residues. Trimming removed 1 base from V and 8 bases from J, with 14 bases in between. Germline CDR1 SNHLY, CDR2 FYNNEI. For the CDR3, the DNA is TGTGCCAGCAGTGAAGGGGGGAGGAGGGGAGAAGCTTTCTTT. It yields the protein CASSEGGRRGEAFF. Supplemented by reference TRBV2 and TRBJ1-1, the full variable domain reads EPEVTQTPSHQVTQMGQEVILRCVPISNHLYFYWYRQILGQKVEFLVSFYNNEISEKSEIFDDQFSVERPDGSNFTLKIRSTKLEDSAMYFCASSEGGRRGEAFFGQGTRLTVV.

The rearrangement uses TRBV6-1 and TRBJ1-6; TRBD1 is a possible D gene (6 bases). Deletions cut 1 base from V and 3 bases from J, with 7 bases between. Germline V gene lookup returns CDR1 MNHNS and CDR2 SASEGT. The CDR3 is 15 residues long. CDR3 nucleotides: TGTGCCAGCAGTGAAGGGACAGTCTATAATTCACCCCTCCACTTT. Protein: CASSEGTVYNSPLHF.

The CDR3 DNA reads TGTGCCAGCAGCCAATACCCGGGAAGGATGACTGAAGCTTTCTTT. Its translation is CASSQYPGRMTEAFF. The genes are TRBV14 and TRBJ1-1; D not resolved. CDR1 and CDR2 from the germline V gene are SGHDN and FVKESK. The CDR3 runs to 15 residues. The V end was cut by 2 bases, the J end by 5 bases, with 15 bases between. Filled out from reference TRBV14 and TRBJ1-1, the complete variable domain reads EAGVTQFPSHSVIEKGQTVTLRCDPISGHDNLYWYRRVMGKEIKFLLHFVKESKQDESGMPNNRFLAERTGGTYSTLKVQPAELEDSGVYFCASSQYPGRMTEAFFGQGTRLTVV.

V gene TRBV6-5 combines with J gene TRBJ2-2; weak D call: TRBD1 (6 bases). V lost 5 bases and J lost 4, with 11 bases in between. The V gene's germline CDR1 is MNHEY and CDR2 SVGAGI. CDR3 size: 14 residues. The CDR3 loop reads CASSPEGGTGELFF. The CDR3 bases are TGTGCCAGCAGTCCCGAAGGGGGCACCGGGGAGCTGTTTTTT.

This clone was seen more than once but under ten times. The J gene is TRBJ2-1, the V gene TRBV6-2 or TRBV6-3; 7 positions match TRBD1. CDR1 is MNHEY, CDR2 SVGEGT, per germline. The CDR3 is made up of 14 amino acids. J gave up 3 bases and V 3 bases, and 2 bases lay outside the gene matches. CDR3 DNA: TGTGCCAGCAGTTATCAGGGGGACTACAATGAGCAGTTCTTC. Its translation is CASSYQGDYNEQFF.

The rearrangement joins TRBV6-5 to TRBJ1-5, with TRBD1 identical over 11 bases. Germline CDR1 and CDR2: MNHEY and SVGAGI. This CDR3 comprises 15 residues. V gave up 5 bases and J gave up 5 bases; unmatched junction bases: 5. CDR3 region: CASSKDRGPHQPQHF. The DNA for the CDR3 is TGTGCCAGCAGTAAGGACAGGGGGCCCCATCAGCCCCAGCATTTT.

The J gene is TRBJ1-1, the V gene TRBV5-4, with TRBD1 matching 9 bases. The V segment lost 7 bases and the J segment 1 base; nucleotides outside the gene matches: 14. CDR1 is SGHNT and CDR2 is YYREEE in the germline V gene (reference sequence). The CDR3 sequence is 17 residues long. The CDR3, as DNA: TGTGCCAGCTCTGAAACCGGGACAGGGATCTGGAACACTGAAGCTTTCTTT. Encoded protein: CASSETGTGIWNTEAFF.

The V call is TRBV29-1, the J call TRBJ1-2, with D perhaps matching TRBD1 (6 bases). The germline V and J ends were trimmed by 7 bases and 8 bases, with 17 bases remaining between them. CDR1 and CDR2 (germline): SQVTM, ANQGSEA. There are 12 residues in the CDR3. The DNA of the CDR3 is TGCAGCGCCGGGACAATCTCGGAAGGCTACACCTTC. Translating gives CSAGTISEGYTF.

V usage is TRBV7-2 and J usage is TRBJ1-2; 7 bases are a match to TRBD1. Trimming took 7 bases from V and 7 from J; bases not matched to a gene: 15. The CDR3 runs 15 residues. Germline V lookup: CDR1 SGHTA, CDR2 FQGNSA. The CDR3 bases are TGTGCCAGCAACCCCGGCCGCCAGGGGGGAAGTGGCTACACCTTC. Protein: CASNPGRQGGSGYTF.

V usage is TRBV6-6 and J usage is TRBJ2-3, with TRBD2 identical over 14 bases. CDR1 is MNHNY and CDR2 is SVGAGI in the germline V gene (reference sequence). This CDR3 has 17 amino acids. With 5 bases clipped from V and 7 bases from J, the junction kept 11 bases outside the gene matches. CDR3 DNA sequence: TGTGCCAGCAGTCGTGGACTAGCGGGGGGCCAAGCTCATACGCAGTATTTT. It encodes CASSRGLAGGQAHTQYF.

This chain connects TRBV9 to TRBJ2-2, with TRBD1 identical over 10 bases. With V trimmed by 4 bases and J by 5 bases, 8 bases remained unmatched. Germline V CDR1 and CDR2: SGDLS, YYNGEE. CDR3 length: 16 amino acids. CDR3 loop: CASSSLTGGETGELFF. The CDR3, as DNA: TGTGCCAGCAGCTCGCTGACAGGGGGCGAAACCGGGGAGCTGTTTTTT.

The genes are TRBV6-5 and TRBJ1-4; the D is unclear. Between the trimmed V and J ends, which lost 5 bases and 3 bases, there was a span of 4 bases. The CDR3 sequence is 12 residues long. Per the germline V gene, CDR1 is MNHEY and CDR2 is SVGAGI. For the CDR3, the DNA is TGTGCCAGCAGTCCGGCTAATGAAAAACTGTTTTTT. Its protein is CASSPANEKLFF.

The chain combines TRBV7-9 with TRBJ1-5; no clear D. Germline V gene sequence: CDR1 SEHNR, CDR2 FQNEAQ (reference sequence). This CDR3 is 13 amino acids long. Trimming cost V 5 bases and J 10 bases, with 15 bases left between them. The CDR3 DNA sequence: TGTGCCAGCAGCCCCGGGTCCCATTCACCCCAGCATTTT. Translation gives CASSPGSHSPQHF. Together with reference TRBV7-9 and TRBJ1-5, the CDR3 gives the full variable domain: DTGVSQNPRHKITKRGQNVTFRCDPISEHNRLYWYRQTLGQGPEFLTYFQNEAQLEKSRLLSDRFSAERPKGSFSTLEIQRTEQGDSAMYLCASSPGSHSPQHFGDGTRLSIL.

The chain links TRBV14 to TRBJ1-2, with D perhaps matching TRBD1 (5 bases). CDR1 and CDR2 from the germline V gene are SGHDN and FVKESK. The V and J ends lost 3 bases and 4 bases respectively, with 18 bases between them. The length of the CDR3 is 16 residues. CDR3 region: CASSQSPGEFIYGYTF. CDR3 in DNA: TGTGCCAGCAGCCAGTCCCCGGGGGAATTTATCTATGGCTACACCTTC. Together with reference TRBV14 and TRBJ1-2, the CDR3 gives the full variable domain: EAGVTQFPSHSVIEKGQTVTLRCDPISGHDNLYWYRRVMGKEIKFLLHFVKESKQDESGMPNNRFLAERTGGTYSTLKVQPAELEDSGVYFCASSQSPGEFIYGYTFGSGTRLTVV.

The J gene is TRBJ1-2, the V gene TRBV5-1, with TRBD1 matching over 9 bases. This CDR3 spans 14 amino acids. The V and J ends lost 4 bases and 4 bases, in that order; junction bases with no gene match: 5. Germline CDR1 and CDR2: SGHRS and YFSETQ. The CDR3 sequence: CASSPDRGPYGYTF. CDR3 nucleotide sequence: TGCGCCAGCAGCCCGGACAGGGGACCCTATGGCTACACCTTC.

Written as DNA, the CDR3 is TGTGCCAGCAGCGACAGGGTAACTTTAGGGGAGCTGTTTTTT. Translation: CASSDRVTLGELFF. V usage is TRBV3-1 (or the pseudogene TRBV3-2) and J usage is TRBJ2-2; 7 bases are shared with TRBD1. CDR1 and CDR2 from the germline V gene are LGHDT and YNNKEL (reference sequence). The CDR3 totals 14 residues. V was pared by 5 bases and J by 8 bases, with 8 bases of the junction left unmatched.

The V and J genes are TRBV28 and TRBJ1-2, with 7 nucleotides matching TRBD1. The V and J ends lost 5 bases and 14 bases, in that order; junction bases with no gene match: 11. The CDR3 spans 12 residues. Germline V CDR1 and CDR2: MDHEN, SYDVKM. The CDR3 nucleotides are TGTGCCAGCAGTGAAATTCAGGGGGAAATAACCTTC. It yields the protein CASSEIQGEITF.

The chain joins TRBV20-1 to TRBJ2-3, with 7 bases fitting TRBD1. In germline, CDR1 is DFQATT, CDR2 SNEGSKA (reference sequence). This CDR3 contains 11 residues. J was trimmed by 14 bases and V by 3 bases; bases with no gene match: 8. Here the CDR3 reads CSASQGVILYF. In nucleotides, the CDR3 is TGCAGTGCTAGTCAGGGGGTAATTCTGTATTTT.

This clone was recorded only once. The V gene is TRBV24-1, the J gene TRBJ2-5; TRBD2 matches at 11 bases. The germline V gene has CDR1 KGHDR and CDR2 SFDVKD. V was clipped by 3 bases and J by 3 bases; unmatched bases: 14. This CDR3 spans 19 amino acids. The CDR3 reads CATSDVRTSGPLRKETQYF. In DNA form, the CDR3 reads TGTGCCACCAGTGATGTCCGGACTAGCGGGCCCCTTAGAAAAGAGACCCAGTACTTC.

The chain is built from TRBV9 and TRBJ2-7; 8 bases line up with TRBD2. There are 16 residues in the CDR3. J lost 3 bases, V lost 0 bases, and 8 bases had no gene match. Per the germline V gene, CDR1 is SGDLS and CDR2 is YYNGEE. This CDR3 is CASSVGSGGRDYEQYF. The CDR3 nucleotides read TGTGCCAGCAGCGTAGGTTCGGGAGGGCGGGACTACGAGCAGTACTTC.

The chain couples TRBV15 to TRBJ1-2; the D gene is possibly TRBD1 (5 bases). Germline CDR1 is LNHNV and CDR2 is YYDKDF (reference sequence). V was shortened by 0 bases and J by 4 bases, with 15 bases between the two germline ends. This CDR3 region has 16 residues. CDR3 amino acids: CATSRDWRGTSYGYTF. The DNA of the CDR3 is TGTGCCACCAGCAGAGATTGGAGGGGAACTTCCTATGGCTACACCTTC.

This chain uses TRBV27 with TRBJ1-5, with no clear D. Deletions cut 3 bases from V and 2 bases from J, with 8 bases between. The CDR3 runs to 14 residues. CDR1 and CDR2 (germline): MNHEY, SMNVEV (reference sequence). CDR3: CASSFVAGNQPQHF. CDR3 coding DNA: TGTGCCAGCAGTTTCGTTGCGGGCAATCAGCCCCAGCATTTT.

The chain couples TRBV19 to TRBJ2-3; 13 nucleotides match TRBD2. Germline loops: CDR1 LNHDA, CDR2 SQIVND (reference sequence). V shed 6 bases and J 2 bases; nucleotides not matched to a gene: 5. The CDR3 is 16 amino acids. The CDR3 spells CASRRTSGGYTDTQYF. The DNA for the CDR3 is TGTGCCAGTAGAAGGACTAGCGGGGGTTACACAGATACGCAGTATTTT.

The chain carries TRBV30 and TRBJ2-3; 11 nucleotides agree with TRBD2. V shed 2 bases, J shed 6 bases, and the junction held 4 bases outside the gene matches. Germline V CDR1 and CDR2: GTSNPN, SVGIG (reference sequence). CDR3 length: 14 amino acids. The CDR3 region is CAWSRLAGPDTQYF. The CDR3, as DNA: TGTGCCTGGAGTCGACTAGCGGGACCTGATACGCAGTATTTT.

V and J are TRBV7-9 and TRBJ1-1; 8 nucleotides align to TRBD1. V gave up 5 bases and J gave up 4 bases; unmatched junction bases: 15. The CDR3 loop spans 17 amino acids. Germline CDR1 SEHNR, CDR2 FQNEAQ (reference sequence). CDR3 in amino acids: CASSPRDRTSRGTEAFF. The CDR3 DNA follows: TGTGCCAGCAGCCCCCGGGACAGGACGTCCCGAGGCACTGAAGCTTTCTTT.

The gene calls are TRBV11-3 and TRBJ2-7, with 13 bases lining up with TRBD2. After removal of 5 bases from V and 2 bases from J, the junction contained 0 bases not matched to a gene. Per germline, CDR1 SGHNT and CDR2 YENEEA. This CDR3 spans 14 amino acids. This chain's CDR3 is CASSGLAGAYEQYF. CDR3 in DNA: TGTGCCAGCAGCGGACTAGCGGGGGCCTACGAGCAGTACTTC.

The CDR3 DNA reads as TGTGCCAGTAGTACTAGCGGCCCCTACAATGAGCAGTTCTTC. This gives the protein CASSTSGPYNEQFF. This sequence joins TRBV19 and TRBJ2-1; 7 bases match TRBD2. The CDR3 totals 14 residues. The J segment lost 2 bases and the V segment lost 4 bases, leaving 2 bases of the junction unmatched. Germline V gives CDR1 LNHDA, CDR2 SQIVND (reference sequence).

The genes are TRBV18 and TRBJ2-2; possible D gene TRBD1, 5 bases. Per germline, CDR1 KGHSH and CDR2 LQKENI. CDR3 length: 16 amino acids. Between the trimmed V and J ends, which lost 2 bases and 5 bases, there was a span of 15 bases. The CDR3 region is CASSPYNSRETGELFF. For the CDR3, the DNA is TGTGCCAGCTCACCATACAACTCCAGGGAAACCGGGGAGCTGTTTTTT.

The V call is TRBV5-6, the J call TRBJ1-5; D call uncertain. V gave up 1 base and J gave up 2 bases, with 13 bases separating them. CDR3 length: 16 amino acids. CDR1 is SGHDT, CDR2 YYEEEE, per germline. For the CDR3, the DNA is TGTGCCAGCAGCTTGATGGGGAGGAGTGGCAATCAGCCCCAGCATTTT. Translated: CASSLMGRSGNQPQHF.